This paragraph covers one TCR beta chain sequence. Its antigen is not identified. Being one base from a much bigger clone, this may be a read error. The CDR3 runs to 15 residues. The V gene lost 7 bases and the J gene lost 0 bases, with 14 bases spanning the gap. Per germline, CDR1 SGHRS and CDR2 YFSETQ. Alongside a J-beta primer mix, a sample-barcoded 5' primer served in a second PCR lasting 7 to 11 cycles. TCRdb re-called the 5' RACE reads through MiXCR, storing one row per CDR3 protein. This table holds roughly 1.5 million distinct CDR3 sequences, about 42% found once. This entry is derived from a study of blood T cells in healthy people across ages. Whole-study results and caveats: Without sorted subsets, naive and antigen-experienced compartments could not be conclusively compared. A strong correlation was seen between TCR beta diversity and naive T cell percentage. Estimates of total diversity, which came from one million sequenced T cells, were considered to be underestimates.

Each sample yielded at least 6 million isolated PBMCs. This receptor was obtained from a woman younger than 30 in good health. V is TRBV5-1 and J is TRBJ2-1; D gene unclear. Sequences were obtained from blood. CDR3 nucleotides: TGCGCCAGCGGCGGAGCGACGAGCTCCTACAATGAGCAGTTCTTC. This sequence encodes CASGGATSSYNEQFF.